The clone carrying this T cell receptor (beta chain) was observed a handful of times. Its antigen remains unknown. TCRdb analysed the 5' RACE reads with MiXCR anew, one entry per CDR3 protein. The table has some 450,000 distinct CDR3 sequences, around 20% seen once. The data were taken from a study of T-cell memory formation after mild COVID-19. At the level of the study: Largely, TCR clusters stayed within a single donor. Findings of the study overall: The study found balanced CD4/CD8 in clones contracting day 15 to 85 and a CD4+ lean in later expanders.

Per germline, CDR1 MNHEY and CDR2 SVGAGI. The CDR3 sequence is 16 residues long. V trimming: 4 bases; J trimming: 6 bases; junction bases outside the gene matches: 7. The source material was PBMCs or a T cell subset sorted from them (not recorded which). The source of this sequence is an adult woman who had mild COVID-19 (a few samples of this study predate the infection). Cell type and time point are not known. The V and J genes are TRBV6-5 and TRBJ1-4; 11 bases agree with TRBD1. This chain's CDR3 is CASSSIPGQGDEKLFF. CDR3 DNA sequence: TGTGCCAGCAGTTCTATTCCGGGACAGGGGGATGAAAAACTGTTTTTT.